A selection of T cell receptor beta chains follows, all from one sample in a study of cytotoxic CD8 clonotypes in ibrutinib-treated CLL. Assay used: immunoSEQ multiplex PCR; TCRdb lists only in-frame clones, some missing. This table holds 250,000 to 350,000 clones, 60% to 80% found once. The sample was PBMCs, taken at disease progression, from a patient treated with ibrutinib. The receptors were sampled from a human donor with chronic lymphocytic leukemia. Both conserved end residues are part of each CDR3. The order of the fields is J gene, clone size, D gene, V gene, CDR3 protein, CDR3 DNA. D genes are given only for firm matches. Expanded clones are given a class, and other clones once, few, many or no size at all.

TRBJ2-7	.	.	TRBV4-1	CASSQRTDSYEQYF	TGCGCCAGCAGCCAAAGGACGGACTCCTACGAGCAGTACTTC
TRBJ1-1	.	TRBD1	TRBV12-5	CASGLPETGATEAFF	TGTGCTAGTGGTTTGCCCGAGACAGGGGCCACTGAAGCTTTCTTT
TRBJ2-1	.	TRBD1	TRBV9	CASSSSGQGAYNEQFF	TGTGCCAGCAGCTCCAGTGGGCAGGGGGCGTACAATGAGCAGTTCTTC
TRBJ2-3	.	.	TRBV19	CASSTRGRVDTQYF	TGTGCCAGTAGTACCCGGGGTCGGGTAGATACGCAGTATTTT
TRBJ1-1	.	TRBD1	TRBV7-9	CASSFDRGDTEAFF	TGTGCCAGCAGCTTTGACAGGGGCGACACTGAAGCTTTCTTT
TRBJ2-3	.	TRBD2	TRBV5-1	CASRASGGPLNTQYF	TGCGCCAGCAGGGCTAGCGGGGGGCCCCTGAATACGCAGTATTTT
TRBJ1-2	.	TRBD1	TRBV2	CASSEQGDGYTF	TGTGCCAGCAGTGAACAGGGGGACGGCTACACCTTC
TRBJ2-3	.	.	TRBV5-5	CASSFSDRSTDTQYF	TGTGCCAGCAGCTTTAGCGATCGGAGCACAGATACGCAGTATTTT
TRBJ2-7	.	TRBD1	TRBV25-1	CASGPSGQNSYEQYF	TGTGCCAGCGGCCCGTCGGGACAGAACTCCTACGAGCAGTACTTC
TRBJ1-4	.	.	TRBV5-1	CASGRGLATNEKLFF	TGCGCCAGCGGACGGGGACTTGCAACTAATGAAAAACTGTTTTTT
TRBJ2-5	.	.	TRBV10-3	CATSGSSETQYF	TGTGCCACCAGTGGGAGTTCAGAGACCCAGTACTTC
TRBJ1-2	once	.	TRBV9	CASSVAQSLWYGYTF	TGTGCCAGCAGCGTAGCCCAGTCCCTATGGTATGGCTACACCTTC
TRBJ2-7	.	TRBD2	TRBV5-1	CASSRTSGSWYEQYF	TGCGCCAGCAGCCGCACTAGCGGGAGTTGGTACGAGCAGTACTTC
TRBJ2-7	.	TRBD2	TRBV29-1	CSVHGTSGSYEQYF	TGCAGCGTGCATGGGACTAGCGGTTCCTACGAGCAGTACTTC
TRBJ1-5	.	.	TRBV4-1	CASSQVPPGVNQPQHF	TGCGCCAGCAGCCAAGTTCCGCCGGGGGTCAATCAGCCCCAGCATTTT
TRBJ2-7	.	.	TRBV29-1	CSVVGGNEQYF	TGCAGCGTCGTCGGGGGTAACGAGCAGTACTTC
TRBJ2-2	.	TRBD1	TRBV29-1	CSVDVRGRTGELFF	TGCAGCGTTGACGTCAGGGGGCGTACCGGGGAGCTGTTTTTT
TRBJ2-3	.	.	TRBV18	CASSPGGKPGSDTQYF	TGTGCCAGCTCACCGGGAGGAAAGCCAGGTTCAGATACGCAGTATTTT
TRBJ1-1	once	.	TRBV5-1	CASRGWGKVNTEAFF	TGCGCCAGCAGAGGATGGGGGAAAGTGAACACTGAAGCTTTCTTT
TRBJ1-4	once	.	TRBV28	CASSSNIQNEKLFF	TGTGCCAGCAGTTCCAACATACAGAATGAAAAACTGTTTTTT
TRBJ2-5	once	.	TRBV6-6	CASSRNVGETQYF	TGTGCCAGCAGTCGCAACGTCGGGGAGACCCAGTACTTC
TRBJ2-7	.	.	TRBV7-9	CASTLGTGGAWGYEQYF	TGTGCCAGCACCCTAGGTACAGGGGGGGCTTGGGGCTACGAGCAGTACTTC
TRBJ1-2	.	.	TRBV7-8	CASSPTGVYGYTF	TGTGCCAGCAGCCCGACAGGAGTCTATGGCTACACCTTC
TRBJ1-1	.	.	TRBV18	CASSPSSGLILGAFF	TGTGCCAGCTCACCTTCCTCAGGACTAATCCTGGGGGCTTTCTTT
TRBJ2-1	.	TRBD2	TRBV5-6	CASSFSGYSYNEQFF	TGTGCCAGCAGCTTTAGCGGGTACTCCTACAATGAGCAGTTCTTC
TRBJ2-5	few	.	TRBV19	CASSIVDQETQYF	TGTGCCAGTAGTATAGTCGACCAAGAGACCCAGTACTTC
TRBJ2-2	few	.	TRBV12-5	CASGPLGVRTGELFF	TGTGCTAGTGGTCCTCTCGGGGTTCGCACCGGGGAGCTGTTTTTT
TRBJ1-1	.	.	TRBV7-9	CASSLGSTLNTEAFF	TGTGCCAGCAGCTTAGGCAGTACATTGAACACTGAAGCTTTCTTT
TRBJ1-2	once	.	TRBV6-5	CASSQTTNYGYTF	TGTGCCAGCAGTCAGACTACAAACTATGGCTACACCTTC
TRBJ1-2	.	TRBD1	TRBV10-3	CAISEGGGNYGYTF	TGTGCCATCAGTGAAGGGGGCGGCAACTATGGCTACACCTTC
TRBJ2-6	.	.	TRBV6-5	CASGQHGSGANVLTF	TGTGCCAGCGGGCAACACGGCTCTGGGGCCAACGTCCTGACTTTC
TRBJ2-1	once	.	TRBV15	CATSRFVASYNEQFF	TGTGCCACCAGCAGGTTCGTGGCTTCCTACAATGAGCAGTTCTTC
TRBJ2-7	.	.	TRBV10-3	CAIRPSGSFSEQYF	TGTGCCATCAGGCCCTCCGGGAGTTTCAGCGAGCAGTACTTC
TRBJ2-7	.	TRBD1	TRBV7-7	CASTPGTGHSYEQYF	TGTGCCAGCACCCCCGGGACAGGGCATTCCTACGAGCAGTACTTC
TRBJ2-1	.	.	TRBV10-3	CAISKKAAVSYNEQFF	TGTGCCATCAGTAAAAAGGCGGCGGTCTCCTACAATGAGCAGTTCTTC
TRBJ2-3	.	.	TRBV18	CASSPWGSLDTQYF	TGTGCCAGCTCACCATGGGGATCGTTAGATACGCAGTATTTT
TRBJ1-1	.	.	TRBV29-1	CSVVRGPTEAFF	TGCAGCGTTGTGAGGGGACCCACTGAAGCTTTCTTT
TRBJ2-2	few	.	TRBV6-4	CASSDGQGNTGELFF	TGTGCCAGCAGTGACGGGCAAGGGAACACCGGGGAGCTGTTTTTT
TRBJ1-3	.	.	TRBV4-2	CASSQGSGNTIYF	TGTGCCAGCAGCCAAGGTTCCGGGAACACCATATATTTT
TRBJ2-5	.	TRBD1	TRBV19	CASSYGQGRETQYF	TGTGCCAGTAGTTACGGACAGGGGCGAGAGACCCAGTACTTC
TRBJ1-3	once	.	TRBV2	CASTTPAGTYGNTIYF	TGTGCCAGCACTACGCCGGCAGGGACTTATGGAAACACCATATATTTT
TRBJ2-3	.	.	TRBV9	CASSVAATGFTDTQYF	TGTGCCAGCAGCGTAGCCGCGACAGGATTCACAGATACGCAGTATTTT
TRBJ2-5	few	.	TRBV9	CASSDRLRETQYF	TGTGCCAGCAGCGACAGACTACGGGAGACCCAGTACTTC
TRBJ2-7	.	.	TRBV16	CASSRDRGLASGSYEQYF	TGTGCCAGCAGCCGGGACAGGGGTTTGGCTAGCGGGAGTTACGAGCAGTACTTC
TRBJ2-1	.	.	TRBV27	CASSLSLGASYNEQFF	TGTGCCAGCAGTTTATCGCTTGGGGCCTCCTACAATGAGCAGTTCTTC